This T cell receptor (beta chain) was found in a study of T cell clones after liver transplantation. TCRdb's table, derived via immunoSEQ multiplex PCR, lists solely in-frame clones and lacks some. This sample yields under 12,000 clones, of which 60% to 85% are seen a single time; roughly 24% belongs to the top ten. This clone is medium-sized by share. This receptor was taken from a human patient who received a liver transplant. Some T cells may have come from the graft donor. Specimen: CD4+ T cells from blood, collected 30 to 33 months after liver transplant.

This chain's CDR3 is CASSLPSTSNSPLHF. CDR3 DNA: TGTGCCAGCAGCTTGCCCAGCACTTCGAATTCACCCCTCCACTTT. The rearrangement joins TRBV5-6 to TRBJ1-6; D call uncertain. There are 15 residues in the CDR3. Germline lookup yields CDR1 SGHDT and CDR2 YYEEEE. Trimming cost V 1 base and J 7 bases, with 12 bases left between them.